Each of the 12 T cell receptor beta chains below was sequenced from the same sample in a study of blood T cell repertoires in COVID-19. TCRdb's copy holds only in-frame clones and misses some; the assay was immunoSEQ multiplex PCR. The sample comprises some 200,000 clones, about 88% of which are singletons, and over 1.5% rests with the top ten. The sample taken for sequencing was peripheral blood. The receptors shown here come from a man aged 70-80 years with acute or convalescent COVID-19.

The chain carries TRBV18 and TRBJ2-7, with D possibly matching TRBD1 (7 bases). Germline V gene lookup returns CDR1 KGHSH and CDR2 LQKENI. The ends were cut back, 8 bases at V and 2 bases at J, with 16 bases in the middle. The CDR3 loop spans 14 amino acids. The CDR3 is CASAGTALAYEQYF. DNA for the CDR3: TGTGCCAGCGCGGGGACAGCCCTGGCCTACGAGCAGTACTTC.

The genes are TRBV25-1 and TRBJ2-5, with D possibly TRBD1 on 5 matching bases. The CDR3 spans 15 residues. Trimming took 1 base from V and 5 from J, leaving 14 bases between them. The germline CDR1 and CDR2 sequences are MGHDK and SYGVNS. CDR3 sequence: CASSEWGPALETQYF. The CDR3 nucleotides are TGTGCCAGCAGTGAATGGGGCCCGGCGTTGGAGACCCAGTACTTC.

This chain joins TRBV12-5 and TRBJ2-3; 13 positions match TRBD2. This CDR3 comprises 14 residues. V lost 3 bases, J lost 8 bases, and 2 bases stayed unmatched. Germline V lookup: CDR1 LGHNT, CDR2 FRNRAP. This CDR3 reads CASGLGLAGVTQYF. CDR3 sequence (DNA): TGTGCTAGTGGTTTAGGACTAGCGGGAGTTACGCAGTATTTT.

This clone was counted at least ten times. The V call is TRBV15, the J call TRBJ2-5; no definite D call. Germline assignment: CDR1 LNHNV and CDR2 YYDKDF (reference sequence). The CDR3 loop spans 14 amino acids. Trimming pared 1 base from V and 5 bases from J, leaving 11 bases between. As DNA, the CDR3 is TGTGCCACCAGCAGAGCCCCGGTGATGGAGACCCAGTACTTC. Translating it yields CATSRAPVMETQYF. The full variable domain, completed using reference TRBV15 and TRBJ2-5, is DAMVIQNPRYQVTQFGKPVTLSCSQTLNHNVMYWYQQKSSQAPKLLFHYYDKDFNNEADTPDNFQSRRPNTSFCFLDIRSPGLGDTAMYLCATSRAPVMETQYFGPGTRLLVL.

The CDR3: CASSLSAADTQYF. The CDR3 nucleotides read TGTGCCAGCAGCCTCTCTGCGGCGGATACGCAGTATTTT. The chain recombines TRBV7-3 with TRBJ2-3; no firm D call. Germline CDR1 reads SGHTA; CDR2 reads FQGTGA. This CDR3 comprises 13 residues. Trimming took 5 bases from V and 6 from J, leaving 12 bases between them.

V and J are TRBV19 and TRBJ2-1; 7 bases align to TRBD2. J was trimmed by 9 bases and V by 7 bases; bases with no gene match: 15. CDR1 and CDR2 from the germline V gene are LNHDA and SQIVND (reference sequence). There are 15 residues in the CDR3. The CDR3 is CASTPLGGGPSEQFF. In DNA form, the CDR3 reads TGTGCCAGTACCCCCCTGGGGGGAGGGCCAAGTGAGCAGTTCTTC.

The gene calls are TRBV3-1 (or the pseudogene TRBV3-2) and TRBJ1-2; 7 bases match TRBD1. Germline V CDR1 and CDR2: LGHDT, YNNKEL (reference sequence). The CDR3 covers 15 residues. The V segment lost 1 base and the J segment 3 bases; nucleotides outside the gene matches: 5. CDR3 protein: CASSQVWDSYYGYTF. CDR3 sequence (DNA): TGTGCCAGCAGCCAAGTCTGGGACAGCTACTATGGCTACACCTTC.

The V and J genes are TRBV13 and TRBJ2-5, with 12 bases that match TRBD2. Germline V lookup: CDR1 PRHDT, CDR2 FYEKMQ (reference sequence). J gave up 4 bases and V 4 bases, and 10 bases lay outside the gene matches. This CDR3 has 17 residues. CDR3 bases: TGTGCCAGCAGCTACGAAGTTCTAGCGGGAGGGCGAGAGACCCAGTACTTC. Its protein is CASSYEVLAGGRETQYF.

CDR3 protein: CASLLDGETEAFF. DNA for the CDR3: TGTGCCAGTCTTTTAGACGGGGAAACTGAAGCTTTCTTT. The chain carries TRBV2 and TRBJ1-1; D remains ambiguous. Trimming took 9 bases from V and 5 from J, leaving 16 bases between them. The length of the CDR3 is 13 residues. Germline assignment: CDR1 SNHLY and CDR2 FYNNEI.

V gene TRBV5-1 combines with J gene TRBJ1-4; 10 bases are shared with TRBD1. The trim removed 5 bases at V and 8 bases at J, leaving 6 bases unmatched. Germline V gene sequence: CDR1 SGHRS, CDR2 YFSETQ. There are 14 residues in the CDR3. The CDR3 DNA reads as TGCGCCAGCAGATCCGGGACAGGGGACGAAAAACTGTTTTTT. This sequence encodes CASRSGTGDEKLFF. The full variable domain, completed using reference TRBV5-1 and TRBJ1-4, is KAGVTQTPRYLIKTRGQQVTLSCSPISGHRSVSWYQQTPGQGLQFLFEYFSETQRNKGNFPGRFSGRQFSNSRSEMNVSTLELGDSALYLCASRSGTGDEKLFFGSGTQLSVL.

This rearrangement joins TRBV24-1 to TRBJ1-1; 10 bases are shared with TRBD1. The ends lost 7 bases at V and 4 bases at J; junction bases unmatched: 2. The CDR3 runs 13 residues. Germline V gene sequence: CDR1 KGHDR, CDR2 SFDVKD. CDR3 amino acids: CATSRTGGTEAFF. As DNA, the CDR3 is TGTGCCACCAGCAGGACAGGGGGCACTGAAGCTTTCTTT.

Only one count was recorded for this clone. The V and J genes are TRBV6-5 and TRBJ1-2; D remains unclear. Trimming shortened V by 5 bases and J by 0 bases, and 7 bases separated the two germline ends. This CDR3 has 13 amino acids. Germline assignment: CDR1 MNHEY and CDR2 SVGAGI. The CDR3 spells CASSPTANYGYTF. In DNA form, the CDR3 reads TGTGCCAGCAGTCCCACGGCTAACTATGGCTACACCTTC.